This T cell receptor (beta chain) is drawn from a study of response to subunit inactivated influenza vaccine. The germline V gene encodes CDR1 MGHRA and CDR2 YSYEKL. The CDR3 spans 15 residues. V lost 0 bases to trimming and J lost 0 bases, with 5 bases between them. TCRdb re-called the RT-PCR reads with MiXCR, one entry per CDR3 protein. The repertoire holds about 800,000 distinct CDR3 sequences, 21% seen once, with roughly a tenth in the top ten. Broader study findings: The authors offered the suggestion that each seasonal influenza vaccination recruits few new T cells.

In the case of this clonotype: Its antigen is not identified.

The sample in question was PBMCs from blood, obtained 5 to 6 days after vaccination. This chain links TRBV4-1 with TRBJ1-4; no reliable D call. The sequence was obtained from a man in his forties or fifties who received an inactivated influenza vaccine. The CDR3 reads CASSQDVATNEKLFF. In DNA, the CDR3 is TGCGCCAGCAGCCAAGACGTGGCAACTAATGAAAAACTGTTTTTT.